This TCR beta chain comes out of a study of OX40 agonist ivuxolimab in advanced cancers. Whole-study findings and limits: Expanded clones were, on average, more numerous among CD8+ T cells than CD4+.

This CDR3 contains 14 residues. The germline gives CDR1 PRHDT, CDR2 FYEKMQ (reference sequence). V was pared by 2 bases and J by 2 bases, with 9 bases between. Produced via immunoSEQ multiplex PCR; TCRdb's table is partial and in-frame only. The sample shows about 22,000 clones, 80% to 90% of them seen only once. Turning to this clone: Antigen unknown.

The chain combines TRBV13 with TRBJ2-5; no firm D call. This TCR derives from an adult with an advanced solid tumor such as melanoma, head and neck, liver or kidney cancer. This sample comprised CD4+ or CD8+ T cells sorted from blood, obtained in a trial of the OX40 agonist ivuxolimab. The CDR3: CASSLKALQETQYF. In DNA form, the CDR3 reads TGTGCCAGCAGCTTAAAGGCCTTACAAGAGACCCAGTACTTC.